This section outlines one TCR beta chain sequence together with its context. Its specific antigen is unknown. Base qualities are missing; no much larger clone stands one base away. The entry originates in a study of cytomegalovirus exposure and HLA in healthy donors (TCRdb year 2017). About the full investigation: The 666 repertoires of the first cohort and the roughly 120 validation repertoires were produced on the same platform, according to a later analysis. To predict cytomegalovirus infection status, the study combined high-throughput TCR immunosequencing, statistical association of individual TCRs with disease status, and machine learning. The study aimed to test whether signatures of past pathogen exposure could be identified by cataloging public T cell receptors. In addition to the first cohort of 650 to 800 subjects, a separate validation cohort of 120 different subjects was used.

Donors formed part of the validation cohort, which comprised over a hundred subjects and was distinct from the first cohort of over 500 subjects. What the study reported, not specific to this receptor: The authors suggested that the approach could potentially be extended to other disease states and immunological phenotypes. A total of fewer than 200 TCR beta chains were listed by the study as associated with cytomegalovirus. In a later analysis, TCRs clustered in the first cohort were found to also tend to co-occur in the 120 validation repertoires, with approximately 95% of cluster scores above 0. The classifier was reported to diagnose cytomegalovirus status with high specificity and sensitivity in both the original and validation cohorts. While some public TCRs were present in many individuals, most TCR sequences turned up only very rarely across donors. A later analysis had no HLA typing for the validation cohort, so co-occurrence there was scored across all 130 or so repertoires. In vitro tests confirmed that a few of the cytomegalovirus-associated TCR beta chains recognize cytomegalovirus antigens.

The library was prepared using the immunoSEQ multiplex PCR assay. Per the authors' processing: A statistical classification framework was built to diagnose cytomegalovirus status from the catalog of TCR beta chain sequences. This is the immuneACCESS table as TCRdb keeps it, with only in-frame sequences that have V and J called. A part of the clones is gone; compared with another copy, unresolved V genes explain less than half, and the rest is unexplained. V, J and clone size are taken as reported in that table, and D and trimming were inferred from the DNA itself. For this sample the table gives roughly 270,000 clones, of which roughly 88% were detected only once. About 0.86% of the sample is taken by the ten largest. Compared with germline, V lacks 3 bases and J lacks 12 bases; bases without a gene match: 11. There are 14 amino acids in the CDR3, from cysteine to phenylalanine inclusive. Only the CDR3 DNA stays, 42 bases, in frame from base 1. CDR1 and CDR2, looked up from the germline V gene (reference sequence), are MNHNY and SVGAGI.

Recombination linked TRBV6-6 to TRBJ2-7, and TRBD1 aligns with 10 junction nucleotides. The clonotype originates from a woman under 30 in good health and CMV-seronegative. Sample: PBMCs. The DNA reads TGTGCCAGCAGTTATTCCGGGACAGGGGTCCGTCCGTACTTC. Its translation reads: CASSYSGTGVRPYF.